This T cell receptor beta chain was documented in a study of blood T cell repertoires in COVID-19. In germline, CDR1 is MDHEN, CDR2 SYDVKM. Deletions cut 7 bases from V and 6 bases from J, with 18 bases between. The length of the CDR3 is 14 residues. Profiling relied on immunoSEQ multiplex PCR, and the TCRdb table lists in-frame clones only, not all of them. Seen here are 120,000 to 150,000 clones, roughly 83% observed once, and the top ten hold about 5.5%. V is TRBV28 and J is TRBJ1-1; possibly TRBD1 for D (5 bases). The sequence came from a man aged 40-49 years with acute COVID-19. Material: PBMCs or T cells enriched from blood (not recorded which). CDR3 loop: CASTLPLTGAEAFF. CDR3 sequence (DNA): TGTGCCAGCACCCTCCCGCTAACGGGGGCTGAAGCTTTCTTT. The whole variable domain, remainder taken from reference TRBV28 and TRBJ1-1, is DVKVTQSSRYLVKRTGEKVFLECVQDMDHENMFWYRQDPGLGLRLIYFSYDVKMKEKGDIPEGYSVSREKKERFSLILESASTNQTSMYLCASTLPLTGAEAFFGQGTRLTVV.